Listed below are T cell receptor beta chains from one sample, sequenced in a study of blood T cells in healthy people across ages. In TCRdb, the 5' RACE reads were re-called with MiXCR into one record per CDR3 protein. The sample contains over a million distinct CDR3 sequences, approximately 63% of which appear only once. Sequencing input: blood. The source of these receptors is a man younger than 35 in good health. Each CDR3 is given without its conserved first and last residue.

j_gene,v_gene,CDR3aa
TRBJ2-5,TRBV7-2,ASSLKRSGRGGETQY
TRBJ2-7,TRBV4-1,ASSRPGTSYYEQY
TRBJ2-7,TRBV3-1,ASSQDVYEQY
TRBJ2-3,TRBV7-9,ASSPVLGSTDTQY
NA,TRBV6-2/TRBV6-3,ASEQDRRREQY
TRBJ1-5,TRBV6-1,ASRWAENQPQH
TRBJ2-1,TRBV6-6,ASSYIVFNEQF
TRBJ2-1,TRBV4-1,ASRPERGLVNEQF
TRBJ2-7,TRBV4-1,ASSPQVVGSSYEQY
TRBJ2-1,TRBV7-9,ASSLGPPSSNEQF
TRBJ2-3,TRBV3-1,ASSRISGHTDTQY
TRBJ1-5,TRBV7-9,ASSLDTGRAYLQPQH
TRBJ1-1,TRBV29-1,SVELGALNTEAF
TRBJ2-1,TRBV20-1,SATGLAGYNEQF
TRBJ2-3,TRBV28,ASSLQESSRDTQY
TRBJ2-5,TRBV7-2,ASSLYLATKETQY
TRBJ2-7,TRBV7-2,ASSQDYFLYEQY
TRBJ2-1,TRBV15,ATSASGEGLSYNEQF
TRBJ2-4,TRBV11-1,ASSFGTHGGIQY
TRBJ2-1,TRBV2,ASNPPTAEDDEQF
TRBJ1-2,TRBV4-1,ASTANVGAYGYT
NA,TRBV27,ASRVSGWEYEQY
TRBJ1-1,TRBV20-1,SAKDDRVPNTEAF
TRBJ1-1,TRBV7-9,ASSLARPGTGVNTEAF